This TCR beta chain was identified in a study of blood T cell repertoires in COVID-19. Sequenced by immunoSEQ multiplex PCR; TCRdb stores in-frame clones only, minus some. The sample has about 38,000 clones; around 70% are singletons. The sample holds a few counts of this clone. The CDR3 consists of 16 residues. The germline V gene has CDR1 KGHDR and CDR2 SFDVKD. Trimming took 4 bases from V and 1 from J; bases not matched to a gene: 4. This TCR derives from a man between 65 and 85 years old with COVID-19, enrolled during active disease. The rearrangement links TRBV24-1 to TRBJ2-1; TRBD2 matches at 9 bases. The sample comprised peripheral blood. The CDR3 sequence: CATSDPSGTSYNEQFF. CDR3 sequence (DNA): TGTGCCACCAGTGACCCTAGCGGGACTTCCTACAATGAGCAGTTCTTC.